Presented here are 21 T cell receptor beta chains from one specimen sequenced in a study of T cell responses to AZD1222 COVID-19 vaccine (dated by TCRdb to 2020 to 2022). In the paper's terms, the time point label means: baseline before first vaccination. Libraries were prepared through the immunoSEQ multiplex PCR assay. Imported from immuneACCESS, the table was reduced by TCRdb to in-frame sequences with V and J called. These copies leave out some clones; in studies compared against another copy, an unresolved V gene accounts for under half, and the cause of the remainder is not known. This sample gives approximately 160,000 clones in total; roughly nine tenths of them show up just once. The top ten clonotypes cover about 3% of the sample. Material: peripheral blood, obtained on day 0 of AZD1222 vaccination. These receptors were taken from an adult in good health.

This chain joins TRBV9 and TRBJ2-3; TRBD2 aligns across 10 bases. The germline gives CDR1 SGDLS, CDR2 YYNGEE. After removal of 5 bases from V and 6 bases from J, the junction contained 9 bases not matched to a gene. The CDR3 contains 15 residues. The CDR3 region is CASREGLAGADTQYF. The DNA for the CDR3 is TGTGCCAGCAGAGAAGGTCTAGCGGGGGCGGATACGCAGTATTTT.

V gene TRBV7-6 combines with J gene TRBJ2-3; D uncertain. The V and J ends lost 5 bases and 4 bases respectively, with 16 bases between them. CDR3 length: 15 amino acids. Per the germline V gene, CDR1 is SGHVS and CDR2 is FNYEAQ. The CDR3 DNA follows: TGTGCCAGCAGCGCCTTGGTGGGGTTGGCAGATACGCAGTATTTT. Amino acid sequence: CASSALVGLADTQYF.

V and J are TRBV5-6 and TRBJ2-7, with a weak D call TRBD2 (6 bases). V was shortened by 3 bases and J by 6 bases, with 16 bases between the two germline ends. The CDR3 is 14 residues long. CDR1 SGHDT and CDR2 YYEEEE come from the germline V gene. The CDR3 nucleotides are TGTGCCAGCAGCTCCCTCCGGGGGAAAGCCGAGCAGTACTTC. Encoded protein: CASSSLRGKAEQYF. Drawing the rest from reference TRBV5-6 and TRBJ2-7, the complete variable domain is DAGVTQSPTHLIKTRGQQVTLRCSPKSGHDTVSWYQQALGQGPQFIFQYYEEEERQRGNFPDRFSGHQFPNYSSELNVNALLLGDSALYLCASSSLRGKAEQYFGPGTRLTVT.

This clone was recorded only once. The chain employs TRBV18 and TRBJ1-1, with no clear D. The V gene lost 3 bases and the J gene lost 2 bases, with 7 bases spanning the gap. The V gene's germline CDR1 is KGHSH and CDR2 LQKENI. The CDR3 loop spans 13 amino acids. CDR3 nucleotides: TGTGCCAGCTCACCCTCTGAAAACACTGAAGCTTTCTTT. Translating it yields CASSPSENTEAFF.

The chain uses TRBV3-1 (or the pseudogene TRBV3-2) and TRBJ1-1, with no clear D. The CDR3 has 14 residues. Germline lookup yields CDR1 LGHDT and CDR2 YNNKEL (reference sequence). V was clipped by 4 bases and J by 5 bases, with 14 bases between them. CDR3 sequence (DNA): TGTGCCAGCAGCCTCTATCCCTTGGAGACTGAAGCTTTCTTT. It encodes CASSLYPLETEAFF.

The V call is TRBV6-2 or TRBV6-3, the J call TRBJ1-2; D remains unclear. The germline gives CDR1 MNHEY, CDR2 SVGEGT. The ends were cut back, 2 bases at V and 4 bases at J, with 11 bases in the middle. The CDR3 has 14 residues. As DNA, the CDR3 is TGTGCCAGCAGTTACGACCGGGCCGGCTATGGCTACACCTTC. Translating it yields CASSYDRAGYGYTF.

The rearrangement links TRBV19 to TRBJ2-5; 9 bases map to TRBD2. Looked up from germline, CDR1 is LNHDA and CDR2 is SQIVND (reference sequence). V lost 5 bases, J lost 5 bases, and 9 bases stayed unmatched. The CDR3 is 15 amino acids. The CDR3 nucleotides read TGTGCCAGTAGTCATGGGCGGGGGGGCCTTGAGACCCAGTACTTC. Translating it yields CASSHGRGGLETQYF.

This sequence joins TRBV7-9 and TRBJ1-1; no firm D call. Trimming left V 5 bases short and J 5 bases short, with 15 bases between. Germline CDR1 and CDR2: SEHNR and FQNEAQ (reference sequence). The CDR3 covers 14 residues. In nucleotides, the CDR3 is TGTGCCAGCAGCGTTAGGACCCCTGGGACTGAAGCTTTCTTT. Translation: CASSVRTPGTEAFF.

The chain employs TRBV4-3 and TRBJ2-7; 10 bases are shared with TRBD1. The J segment lost 2 bases and the V segment lost 3 bases, leaving 7 bases of the junction unmatched. The CDR3 is made up of 16 amino acids. Per the germline V gene, CDR1 is LGHNA and CDR2 is YSLEER. The chain's CDR3 is CASSQLTGGTPYEQYF. CDR3 bases: TGCGCCAGCAGCCAGCTGACAGGGGGCACACCCTACGAGCAGTACTTC.

The table lists this clone with a count of one. The genes are TRBV3-1 (or the pseudogene TRBV3-2) and TRBJ2-2; possible D gene TRBD1, 6 bases. The length of the CDR3 is 15 residues. Per the germline V gene, CDR1 is LGHDT and CDR2 is YNNKEL (reference sequence). V shed 1 base and J shed 4 bases, with 10 bases lying between them. CDR3 coding DNA: TGTGCCAGCAGCCAAGGTTTCAGGGGCACCGGGGAGCTGTTTTTT. The encoded protein is CASSQGFRGTGELFF.

This rearrangement joins TRBV5-1 to TRBJ2-7; unclear D gene. Germline CDR1 and CDR2: SGHRS and YFSETQ. V was cut by 5 bases and J by 0 bases, with 12 bases left in between. The CDR3 contains 14 residues. The CDR3, as DNA: TGCGCCAGCAGGACGGACCCCAGCTCCTACGAGCAGTACTTC. Amino acids: CASRTDPSSYEQYF.

The CDR3 DNA reads TGTGCCAGCAGCTTAGCAGCGAAGGCCTACAATGAGCAGTTCTTC. Translating it yields CASSLAAKAYNEQFF. The V call is TRBV7-6, the J call TRBJ2-1; D call uncertain. This CDR3 is 15 amino acids long. Trimming pared 0 bases from V and 2 bases from J, leaving 8 bases between. In germline, CDR1 is SGHVS, CDR2 FNYEAQ. The full variable domain, completed using reference TRBV7-6 and TRBJ2-1, is GAGVSQSPRYKVTKRGQDVALRCDPISGHVSLYWYRQALGQGPEFLTYFNYEAQQDKSGLPNDRFSAERPEGSISTLTIQRTEQRDSAMYRCASSLAAKAYNEQFFGPGTRLTVL.

The rearrangement joins TRBV27 to TRBJ1-1; possible D gene TRBD1, 5 bases. This CDR3 is 13 amino acids long. V was cut by 2 bases and J by 5 bases, with 9 bases left in between. CDR1 is MNHEY, CDR2 SMNVEV, per germline (reference sequence). CDR3 region: CASSLIGVTEAFF. The CDR3 region has the DNA TGTGCCAGCAGTTTAATAGGGGTGACTGAAGCTTTCTTT.

The V gene is TRBV6-5, the J gene TRBJ1-2; D possibly corresponds to TRBD1 (5 bases). Germline CDR1 is MNHEY and CDR2 is SVGAGI. The CDR3 covers 12 residues. V was trimmed by 7 bases and J by 5 bases, leaving 11 bases between them. CDR3 in amino acids: CASMSGTYGYTF. CDR3 bases: TGTGCCAGCATGTCCGGGACGTATGGCTACACCTTC.

The rearrangement links TRBV7-3 to TRBJ2-1, with 13 positions matching TRBD2. CDR3 length: 15 residues. The germline gives CDR1 SGHTA, CDR2 FQGTGA. V trimming: 0 bases; J trimming: 11 bases; junction bases outside the gene matches: 4. CDR3 in amino acids: CASSLTRTSGGQQFF. CDR3 coding DNA: TGTGCCAGCAGCTTAACCCGGACTAGCGGGGGCCAGCAGTTCTTC.

This chain links TRBV12-5 with TRBJ1-2, with unresolved D. The CDR3 sequence is 13 residues long. The germline V and J ends were trimmed by 1 base and 8 bases, with 11 bases remaining between them. The germline gives CDR1 LGHNT, CDR2 FRNRAP. The CDR3, as DNA: TGTGCTAGTGGTTTGGGGGCCCTTGAGGGCTACACCTTC. It translates to CASGLGALEGYTF.

V is TRBV5-1 and J is TRBJ1-1; D is perhaps TRBD1 (6 bases). The length of the CDR3 is 13 residues. Trimming took off 4 bases at V and 3 bases at J, with 10 bases between the two ends. Germline loops: CDR1 SGHRS, CDR2 YFSETQ. Here the CDR3 DNA reads TGCGCCAGCAGCGGCGGACAGTACACTGAAGCTTTCTTT. Amino acid sequence: CASSGGQYTEAFF.

The chain uses TRBV3-1 (or the pseudogene TRBV3-2) and TRBJ2-5, with 10 bases fitting TRBD2. This CDR3 spans 17 amino acids. With V trimmed by 0 bases and J by 4 bases, 8 bases remained unmatched. Germline V gene sequence: CDR1 LGHDT, CDR2 YNNKEL (reference sequence). CDR3 nucleotides: TGTGCCAGCAGCCAAGAGGGGCTAGCGGGGGTTGGAGAGACCCAGTACTTC. Its protein product is CASSQEGLAGVGETQYF.

The J gene is TRBJ1-2, the V gene TRBV3-1 (or the pseudogene TRBV3-2); the D is unclear. The CDR3 is 14 amino acids. Per the germline V gene, CDR1 is LGHDT and CDR2 is YNNKEL (reference sequence). V was shortened by 0 bases and J by 8 bases, with 13 bases between the two germline ends. The CDR3 nucleotides are TGTGCCAGCAGCCAAGATGGGTCCGAGCGCGGCTACACCTTC. Protein product: CASSQDGSERGYTF.

The genes are TRBV11-3 and TRBJ1-1; perhaps TRBD1 as D (5 bases). V shed 3 bases and J shed 3 bases, with 11 bases lying between them. Germline V CDR1 and CDR2: SGHNT, YENEEA. CDR3 length: 14 amino acids. Here the CDR3 DNA reads TGTGCCAGCAGCTTGGGTCGGGGGGACACTGAAGCTTTCTTT. Translated, it gives CASSLGRGDTEAFF.

The chain couples TRBV30 to TRBJ2-5, with TRBD2 as a possible D gene (5 bases). The CDR3 covers 13 residues. The germline V gene encodes CDR1 GTSNPN and CDR2 SVGIG (reference sequence). V shed 0 bases and J shed 5 bases, with 10 bases lying between them. CDR3: CAWSVGGSETQYF. The CDR3, as DNA: TGTGCCTGGAGTGTAGGCGGGTCGGAGACCCAGTACTTC. The full variable domain, rest sourced from reference TRBV30 and TRBJ2-5, is SQTIHQWPATLVQPVGSPLSLECTVEGTSNPNLYWYRQAAGRGLQLLFYSVGIGQISSEVPQNLSASRPQDRQFILSSKKLLLSDSGFYLCAWSVGGSETQYFGPGTRLLVL.